The 32 T cell receptor beta chains below were found in one sample sequenced in a study of tumor-infiltrating lymphocytes in primary liver carcinoma. Germline DNA was also extracted, with blood RNA taken from unsorted whole blood. TCR beta cDNA was reverse-transcribed from about 500 ng of total RNA. The reaction used a constant-region primer and ProtoScript II reverse transcriptase. Sequencing libraries for TCR beta derived from three nested multiplex PCR rounds that used slightly modified ARM-PCR. Amplification in the first two PCR rounds was performed using TRBV1-TRBV30 forward primers and a C-beta reverse primer for around 11 cycles each. TCRdb reprocessed the multiplex PCR reads via MiXCR and lists one record per CDR3 protein. The data contain about 180,000 distinct CDR3 sequences, 60% of them seen just once; the ten biggest clones take up around 74%. Sequenced input: peripheral blood. The receptors here all came from a man between 35 and 55 years old with primary liver carcinoma and hepatitis B virus infection.

The V call is TRBV2, the J call TRBJ2-7; the D gene is possibly TRBD2 (5 bases). Between the trimmed V and J ends, which lost 10 bases and 6 bases, there was a span of 22 bases. The CDR3 covers 14 residues. The germline CDR1 and CDR2 sequences are SNHLY and FYNNEI. The CDR3, as DNA: TGTGCCACCTCGTCAGCTGGGGAGAGTACCGAGCAGTACTTC. Encoded protein: CATSSAGESTEQYF.

This clonotype occurred many times. The chain has TRBV11-2 and TRBJ1-1; tentatively, D is TRBD1 (6 bases). Germline CDR1 SGHAT, CDR2 FQNNGV. Between the trimmed V and J ends, which lost 2 bases and 5 bases, there was a span of 9 bases. The CDR3 contains 13 residues. The CDR3 DNA sequence: TGTGCCAGCAGCTTAACAGGGAGGACTGAAGCTTTCTTT. It codes for CASSLTGRTEAFF.

As to this clonotype: This may arise from a read error, as a much more abundant clone is one base away. V and J are TRBV11-2 and TRBJ1-1; D is unclear. The germline gives CDR1 SGHAT, CDR2 FQNNGV. The CDR3 totals 12 residues. CDR3 DNA sequence: TGTGCCAGCAGACCCTCGGAGGGCCGACCAAGCTTT. Amino acids: CASRPSEGRPSF. Based on the CDR3 plus reference TRBV11-2 and TRBJ1-1, the full variable domain is EAGVAQSPRYKIIEKRQSVAFWCNPISGHATLYWYQQILGQGPKLLIQFQNNGVVDDSQLPKDRFSAERLKGVDSTLKIQPAKLEDSAVYLCASRPSEGRPSFGQGTRLTVV.

This clonotype was counted a few times. Here the CDR3 DNA reads TGCAGCGCCTCAGGGGGGGTCTACGAGCAGTACTTC. Protein: CSASGGVYEQYF. The chain carries TRBV29-1 and TRBJ2-7; D could derive from TRBD1 or TRBD2 (7 bases each). This CDR3 is 12 amino acids long. Germline lookup yields CDR1 SQVTM and CDR2 ANQGSEA. Trimming pared 7 bases from V and 3 bases from J, leaving 13 bases between.

CDR3 nucleotide sequence: TGTGCCAAAAGACGCCAGCGGGAGGCCTTCAATGAGCAGTTCTTC. Translating it yields CAKRRQREAFNEQFF. V usage is TRBV10-3 and J usage is TRBJ2-1; 9 bases are shared with TRBD2. Germline CDR1 is ENHRY and CDR2 is SYGVKD. The CDR3 sequence is 15 residues long. Trimming at V came to 10 bases and at J to 6 bases, leaving 13 bases not matched to a gene.

About this clonotype: Because the CDR3's place on the DNA is in doubt, the DNA is left out and the CDR3 is given as listed by TCRdb. The chain recombines TRBV29-1 with TRBJ1-6. The CDR3 spans 20 amino acids, including both terminal residues. CDR1 is SQVTM, CDR2 ANQGSEA, per germline. CDR3: CSVEDRANYGYTFGNSPLHF.

The J gene is TRBJ2-1, the V gene TRBV5-1, with 9 bases matching TRBD2. V shed 6 bases, J shed 2 bases, and the junction held 12 bases outside the gene matches. The CDR3 is made up of 17 amino acids. The V gene's germline CDR1 is SGHRS and CDR2 YFSETQ. The CDR3: CASKTGTSWRAYNEQFF. The DNA for the CDR3 is TGCGCCAGCAAAACCGGGACTAGCTGGAGGGCCTACAATGAGCAGTTCTTC.

This clonotype was recorded a few times. The CDR3 region has the DNA TGCAGCGTTCTTGCCGGGACTAGCGTCTCCTACGAGCAGTACTTC. This encodes CSVLAGTSVSYEQYF. V gene TRBV29-1 combines with J gene TRBJ2-7; TRBD2 aligns across 10 bases. The V and J ends lost 5 bases and 0 bases, in that order; junction bases with no gene match: 7. Looked up from germline, CDR1 is SQVTM and CDR2 is ANQGSEA. The CDR3 has 15 amino acids.

The chain links TRBV10-3 to TRBJ1-2; 7 positions agree with TRBD1. Germline lookup yields CDR1 ENHRY and CDR2 SYGVKD. J gave up 6 bases and V 4 bases, and 8 bases lay outside the gene matches. CDR3 length equals 14 residues. CDR3 nucleotide sequence: TGTGCCATCAGTGCATTCCGGGACAGTCATGGCTACACCTTC. Residues: CAISAFRDSHGYTF.

The chain couples TRBV6-5 to TRBJ2-1; D might be TRBD2 (5 bases). This CDR3 has 11 amino acids. Looked up from germline, CDR1 is MNHEY and CDR2 is SVGAGI. Trimming shortened V by 5 bases and J by 8 bases, and 7 bases separated the two germline ends. The CDR3 nucleotides are TGTGCCAGCAGTCTCGGGGATGAGCAGTTCTTC. Translation: CASSLGDEQFF.

The chain uses TRBV12-3 or TRBV12-4 and TRBJ2-1; 8 bases are a match to TRBD2. V dropped 7 bases and J dropped 7; count of bases not matched to a gene: 21. The CDR3 sequence is 18 residues long. As DNA, the CDR3 is TGTGCCAGCACCCCCGGCGGGGTGTGGGTTAGCGGGAATAATGAGCAGTTCTTC. Protein product: CASTPGGVWVSGNNEQFF.

The genes are TRBV12-3 or TRBV12-4 and TRBJ2-5; the match to TRBD1 covers 7 bases. The CDR3 sequence is 14 residues long. V shed 3 bases, J shed 2 bases, and the junction held 3 bases outside the gene matches. The CDR3 reads CASSFRDRQETQYF. The CDR3 coding sequence is TGTGCCAGCAGTTTCCGGGACAGACAAGAGACCCAGTACTTC.

V gene TRBV5-1 combines with J gene TRBJ2-7, with D maybe TRBD1 (6 bases). There are 13 residues in the CDR3. Germline V gene data show CDR1 as SGHRS and CDR2 as YFSETQ. The V and J ends lost 5 bases and 2 bases respectively, with 11 bases between them. The DNA for the CDR3 is TGCGCCAGCAGTGGGACACCCACCTACGAGCAGTACTTC. Protein: CASSGTPTYEQYF.

This clonotype was counted between two and nine times. DNA for the CDR3: TGCGCCAGCAGCCAGCTCCGGACGAGCACAGATACGCAGTATTTT. This sequence encodes CASSQLRTSTDTQYF. The chain is built from TRBV4-1 and TRBJ2-3; D call uncertain. This CDR3 region has 15 residues. Germline CDR1 MGHRA, CDR2 YSYEKL. Trimming stripped 3 bases from V and 0 bases from J, with 10 bases between.

V usage is TRBV18 and J usage is TRBJ2-2; D ambiguous. From germline, CDR1 is KGHSH and CDR2 LQKENI. Trimming left V 0 bases short and J 2 bases short, with 4 bases between. This CDR3 has 14 amino acids. The CDR3 DNA sequence: TGTGCCAGCTCACCACCGGTCAACACCGGGGAGCTGTTTTTT. It codes for CASSPPVNTGELFF.

This clonotype appeared many times. V is TRBV11-2 and J is TRBJ2-7; D not resolved. The V gene's germline CDR1 is SGHAT and CDR2 FQNNGV. The CDR3 is 13 residues long. The ends were cut back, 3 bases at V and 2 bases at J, with 8 bases in the middle. CDR3 loop: CASSFRVAYEQYF. The CDR3 DNA sequence: TGTGCCAGCAGCTTCCGGGTTGCCTACGAGCAGTACTTC.

V gene TRBV6-1 combines with J gene TRBJ2-3; no firm D call. Germline lookup yields CDR1 MNHNS and CDR2 SASEGT. V shed 4 bases and J shed 5 bases, with 10 bases lying between them. The length of the CDR3 is 13 residues. CDR3 region: CASSGYRKDTQYF. The CDR3 DNA follows: TGTGCCAGCAGTGGATACCGCAAAGATACGCAGTATTTT.

This clonotype was observed a handful of times. V gene TRBV4-2 combines with J gene TRBJ2-4; TRBD1 matches at 7 bases. The germline CDR1 and CDR2 sequences are LGHNA and YNFKEQ. Trimming at V came to 0 bases and at J to 1 base, leaving 9 bases not matched to a gene. CDR3 length: 18 residues. CDR3 bases: TGTGCCAGCAGCCAAGAGTTTACCCCGACAGGGGCCAAAAACATTCAGTACTTC. Its protein is CASSQEFTPTGAKNIQYF.

In regard to this clonotype: Being one base from a much bigger clone, this may be a read error. The chain uses TRBV7-9 and TRBJ2-6; a weak D match, TRBD1 (6 bases). CDR1 is SEHNR and CDR2 is FQNEAQ in the germline V gene (reference sequence). The CDR3 runs 20 residues. CDR3 DNA sequence: TGTGCCAGCAGCTTAGGGACAGCCGGCTCGAGGTTCTCTGAGGCCAACGTCCTGACTTTC. It encodes CASSLGTAGSRFSEANVLTF.

This sequence joins TRBV11-2 and TRBJ2-1; a possible D gene is TRBD2 (5 bases). This CDR3 has 13 amino acids. Germline V CDR1 and CDR2: SGHAT, FQNNGV. Trimming left V 5 bases short and J 5 bases short, with 10 bases between. The CDR3 protein is CASSPGVNNEQFF. The CDR3 nucleotides are TGTGCCAGCAGCCCCGGGGTTAACAATGAGCAGTTCTTC.

This clonotype has only one observation. A read error may produce the germline difference seen at one junction end. The chain carries TRBV6-2 or TRBV6-3 and TRBJ2-5; TRBD1 or TRBD2 may be the D gene (5 bases each). Germline V gives CDR1 MNHEY, CDR2 SVGEGT. The CDR3 is 14 residues long. This CDR3 reads CASSYEGQGETQHF. The CDR3 region has the DNA TGTGCCAGCAGTTACGAAGGGCAGGGAGAGACCCAGCACTTC.

This clonotype appeared a single time. The chain joins TRBV29-1 to TRBJ1-3; TRBD1 might be the D (5 bases). Germline CDR1 SQVTM, CDR2 ANQGSEA. The CDR3 contains 12 residues. This CDR3 is CGIWGSGNTIYF. The DNA of the CDR3 is TGCGGCATTTGGGGGTCTGGAAACACCATATATTTT.

V usage is TRBV28 and J usage is TRBJ1-5, with D possibly matching TRBD1 (6 bases). The V gene's germline CDR1 is MDHEN and CDR2 SYDVKM. Trimming took off 6 bases at V and 5 bases at J, with 17 bases between the two ends. The CDR3 sequence is 15 residues long. The CDR3 DNA is TGTGCCAGCAGGCCTGGTGGGGGCGTCGATCAGCCCCAGCATTTT. As protein: CASRPGGGVDQPQHF. Looking up the rest from reference TRBV28 and TRBJ1-5 gives the full variable domain: DVKVTQSSRYLVKRTGEKVFLECVQDMDHENMFWYRQDPGLGLRLIYFSYDVKMKEKGDIPEGYSVSREKKERFSLILESASTNQTSMYLCASRPGGGVDQPQHFGDGTRLSIL.

This chain links TRBV7-9 with TRBJ2-7; D gene uncertain. Trimming took 5 bases from V and 5 from J, leaving 7 bases between them. The CDR3 loop spans 11 amino acids. Germline V gene data show CDR1 as SEHNR and CDR2 as FQNEAQ (reference sequence). In DNA form, the CDR3 reads TGTGCCAGCAGCCACCGGGACGAGCAGTACTTC. Translation gives CASSHRDEQYF. Full variable domain (missing parts from reference TRBV7-9 and TRBJ2-7): DTGVSQNPRHKITKRGQNVTFRCDPISEHNRLYWYRQTLGQGPEFLTYFQNEAQLEKSRLLSDRFSAERPKGSFSTLEIQRTEQGDSAMYLCASSHRDEQYFGPGTRLTVT.

CDR3 in amino acids: CASSPQLAGGHNEQFF. The CDR3 region has the DNA TGTGCCAGCAGCCCACAATTAGCGGGAGGGCACAATGAGCAGTTCTTC. The genes are TRBV11-1 and TRBJ2-1, with 11 bases aligning to TRBD2. This CDR3 comprises 16 residues. The trim removed 5 bases at V and 5 bases at J, leaving 8 bases unmatched. The germline CDR1 and CDR2 sequences are SGHAT and FQDESV (reference sequence).

There are many counts of this clonotype. This chain connects TRBV4-1 to TRBJ1-1, with 7 positions matching TRBD1. The germline CDR1 and CDR2 sequences are MGHRA and YSYEKL. Losses at the gene ends were 4 bases for V and 8 bases for J; bases not matched to a gene: 13. CDR3 size: 15 residues. In DNA, the CDR3 is TGCGCCAGCAGCCTAGTGCTAACAGGGGAAATGGAAGCTTTCTTT. Residues: CASSLVLTGEMEAFF.

Of note for this clonotype: The junction shows a germline mismatch at one end, possibly a read error. The chain uses TRBV12-5 and TRBJ1-1; maybe TRBD1 (5 bases). The germline V gene has CDR1 LGHNT and CDR2 FRNRAP. CDR3 size: 13 residues. CDR3 nucleotides: TGTGGTAGTGGTTTGGAGGGGTACACTGAAGCTTTCTTT. It is translated as CGSGLEGYTEAFF.

Regarding this clonotype: A junction end diverges from the germline sequence, so it may reflect a read error. This chain links TRBV28 with TRBJ2-2, with 9 positions matching TRBD2. The CDR3 has 15 residues. Germline V gives CDR1 MDHEN, CDR2 SYDVKM. CDR3 in amino acids: CASSFPSGNTRELFF. CDR3 DNA: TGTGCCAGCAGTTTTCCTAGCGGGAACACCAGGGAGCTGTTTTTT.

This clonotype was seen a few times. The chain recombines TRBV10-3 with TRBJ1-1, with 7 nucleotides matching TRBD1. The CDR3 extends over 12 amino acids. The trim removed 6 bases at V and 5 bases at J, leaving 3 bases unmatched. Germline CDR1 and CDR2: ENHRY and SYGVKD. The CDR3, as DNA: TGTGCCATCAGCTCAGGGGGAACTGAAGCTTTCTTT. This sequence encodes CAISSGGTEAFF.

This clonotype was observed a few times. In DNA form, the CDR3 reads TGTGCCAGCAGCTTAGGTCTTCTCACAGGGGTCGCCACGGATACGCAGTATTTT. The encoded protein is CASSLGLLTGVATDTQYF. The chain recombines TRBV11-2 with TRBJ2-3, with 7 positions matching TRBD1. J gave up 6 bases and V 1 base, and 16 bases lay outside the gene matches. CDR3 length: 18 amino acids. The V gene's germline CDR1 is SGHAT and CDR2 FQNNGV.

The sample holds a few counts of this clonotype. V and J are TRBV6-6 and TRBJ2-2; 12 bases align to TRBD2. Germline CDR1 and CDR2: MNHNY and SVGAGI (reference sequence). The CDR3 is made up of 15 amino acids. With V trimmed by 6 bases and J by 6 bases, 5 bases remained unmatched. Here the CDR3 reads CASSSGLAGPGELFF. The CDR3 coding sequence is TGTGCCAGCAGCAGCGGACTAGCGGGACCCGGGGAGCTGTTTTTT.

A remark on this clonotype: Likely a read error: the CDR3 ends without its conserved phenylalanine or tryptophan. V and J are TRBV11-2 and TRBJ2-1; tentative D call: TRBD2 (6 bases). The CDR3 totals 16 residues. V shed 9 bases and J shed 7 bases, with 25 bases lying between them. Germline CDR1 reads SGHAT; CDR2 reads FQNNGV. The CDR3 loop reads CARSATWTGVGNEQFL. In DNA form, the CDR3 reads TGTGCCAGGAGCGCAACTTGGACGGGAGTCGGGAATGAGCAGTTCCTC.